What follows are 29 T cell receptor beta chains derived from one specimen sequenced in a study of spatial heterogeneity in lung cancer. Study-level findings and limits: Tumor mutation counts were tracked by expanded intratumoral alpha and beta TCR counts.

One entry per CDR3 protein results from TCRdb running MiXCR on the 5' RACE reads. The data contain about 20,000 distinct CDR3 sequences, around 5.5% of them singletons. Their recognized antigens are unknown. Time point defined: sample taken at primary tumor resection. Here the sequenced sample was lung tumor tissue, taken at surgery. Receptors originate from a female donor with early-stage non-small cell lung cancer.

This clonotype has a count of ten or more. The library was designed around alpha chains, so this beta chain is a stray read whose abundance carries little weight. The gene calls are TRBV20-1 and TRBJ2-1; 10 bases line up with TRBD2. Germline CDR1 DFQATT, CDR2 SNEGSKA (reference sequence). V gave up 6 bases and J gave up 7 bases; unmatched junction bases: 12. CDR3 length: 15 residues. CDR3 DNA sequence: TGCAGTGCCGTAGTTCTAGCGGGAGTAAGGAATGAGCAGTTCTTC. It encodes CSAVVLAGVRNEQFF.

This clonotype qualifies as medium-sized. As an off-target read in a library built for alpha chains, this beta chain has a frequency of little significance. This sequence joins TRBV27 and TRBJ2-2, with 7 bases fitting TRBD1. The germline gives CDR1 MNHEY, CDR2 SMNVEV (reference sequence). This CDR3 spans 15 amino acids. The V segment lost 2 bases and the J segment 4 bases; nucleotides outside the gene matches: 4. The CDR3 sequence: CASSLLTGRTGELFF. The CDR3 DNA reads TGTGCCAGCAGTTTACTGACAGGGCGCACCGGGGAGCTGTTTTTT.

In this sample, this clonotype turned up a few times. A library made for alpha chains picked up this beta chain off target, so its size means little. V is TRBV7-2 and J is TRBJ2-7; a weak D match, TRBD1 (5 bases). Germline V lookup: CDR1 SGHTA, CDR2 FQGNSA. V shed 5 bases and J shed 7 bases, with 12 bases lying between them. The CDR3 covers 12 residues. CDR3 amino acids: CASSTQGLEQYF. CDR3 sequence (DNA): TGTGCCAGCAGCACGCAGGGTCTTGAGCAGTACTTC.

Turning to this clonotype: The size of this beta chain means little, since it is a stray read in a library made for alpha chains. This chain links TRBV6-6 with TRBJ2-5, with TRBD2 as a possible D gene (6 bases). CDR1 MNHNY and CDR2 SVGAGI come from the germline V gene (reference sequence). CDR3 length: 15 residues. V shed 6 bases and J shed 4 bases, with 18 bases lying between them. The CDR3 region has the DNA TGTGCCAGCAGACTCCCACTAGCTGCGGGAGAGACCCAGTACTTC. This translates into CASRLPLAAGETQYF.

This clonotype showed up many times. The library was built for alpha chains, so this beta chain is an off-target read and its size means little. This CDR3 reads CASKTGAGNSPLHF. The CDR3 DNA is TGTGCCAGCAAAACAGGGGCCGGGAATTCACCCCTCCACTTT. The rearrangement joins TRBV6-5 to TRBJ1-6; TRBD1 agrees at 7 bases. CDR3 size: 14 residues. Trimming cost V 7 bases and J 7 bases; bases outside gene matches: 7. CDR1 and CDR2 (germline): MNHEY, SVGAGI.

This clonotype was picked up many times. The library was prepared for alpha chains; this beta chain is a stray read, so its frequency means little. V and J are TRBV11-2 and TRBJ2-3, with 8 bases fitting TRBD2. CDR1 and CDR2 from the germline V gene are SGHAT and FQNNGV. V lost 5 bases, J lost 4 bases, and 8 bases stayed unmatched. This CDR3 comprises 15 residues. DNA of the CDR3: TGTGCCAGCAGCATCGGAGCGGGAGAAGCAGATACGCAGTATTTT. Protein product: CASSIGAGEADTQYF. Full variable domain (remainder filled in from reference TRBV11-2 and TRBJ2-3): EAGVAQSPRYKIIEKRQSVAFWCNPISGHATLYWYQQILGQGPKLLIQFQNNGVVDDSQLPKDRFSAERLKGVDSTLKIQPAKLEDSAVYLCASSIGAGEADTQYFGPGTRLTVL.

At least ten counts were recorded for this clonotype. Little can be read into the size of this beta chain, an off-target read in a library designed for alpha chains. The J gene is TRBJ1-1, the V gene TRBV20-1; D is uncertain. Deletions cut 5 bases from V and 3 bases from J, with 10 bases between. The CDR3 totals 12 residues. Germline CDR1 DFQATT, CDR2 SNEGSKA (reference sequence). The CDR3 nucleotides read TGCAGTGCTGCACGGTTGGACACTGAAGCTTTCTTT. This codes for CSAARLDTEAFF.

This clonotype was counted at least ten times. This beta chain was picked up by a library intended for alpha chains and is off target, so its count carries little meaning. This chain joins TRBV3-1 and TRBJ2-7, with D maybe TRBD2 (7 bases). Germline V gene data show CDR1 as LGHDT and CDR2 as YNNKEL (reference sequence). The germline V and J ends were trimmed by 2 bases and 8 bases, with 16 bases remaining between them. CDR3 size: 14 residues. The CDR3 region has the DNA TGTGCCAGCAGCCAACGGGGGGCTTCGAGAAAGCAGTACTTC. Encoded protein: CASSQRGASRKQYF.

This clonotype occurred many times. This beta chain turned up in a library designed for alpha chains; as an off-target read, its abundance says little. The chain is built from TRBV6-2 or TRBV6-3 and TRBJ2-2, with TRBD2 matching over 7 bases. Germline values: CDR1 MNHEY, CDR2 SVGEGT. This CDR3 has 15 residues. Germline trimming cut 3 bases from V and 3 bases from J; bases unmatched to any gene: 4. The CDR3 loop reads CASSYSGYYTGELFF. The CDR3 DNA sequence: TGTGCCAGCAGTTATAGCGGGTACTACACCGGGGAGCTGTTTTTT.

Many counts were recorded for this clonotype. Since the library was made to target alpha chains, this beta chain is a stray read and its abundance is not meaningful. The chain employs TRBV20-1 and TRBJ1-2, with 9 bases aligning to TRBD1. This CDR3 contains 11 residues. The germline CDR1 and CDR2 sequences are DFQATT and SNEGSKA (reference sequence). CDR3 DNA sequence: TGCATGAAGGACAGGGGCGCGGGCTACACCTTC. This sequence encodes CMKDRGAGYTF.

This clonotype was recorded at least ten times. This beta chain is a stray read from a library made for alpha chains; its abundance is not meaningful. The chain carries TRBV28 and TRBJ2-1; D unclear. V was clipped by 7 bases and J by 4 bases, with 11 bases between them. Germline CDR1 MDHEN, CDR2 SYDVKM. The CDR3 extends over 13 amino acids. The chain's CDR3 is CASTDPPYNEQFF. DNA for the CDR3: TGTGCCAGCACCGACCCACCGTACAATGAGCAGTTCTTC.

In its sample, this clonotype was seen a few times. This beta chain is a stray read from a library made for alpha chains; its abundance is not meaningful. The gene calls are TRBV20-1 and TRBJ2-1; D uncertain. The CDR3 has 16 amino acids. Trimming pared 0 bases from V and 0 bases from J, leaving 12 bases between. The germline V gene has CDR1 DFQATT and CDR2 SNEGSKA (reference sequence). The CDR3 region has the DNA TGCAGTGCTAGAGATCCCTCCGCGGTCTCCTACAATGAGCAGTTCTTC. Translated: CSARDPSAVSYNEQFF.

This clonotype rates as medium-sized. This beta chain is a stray read from a library made for alpha chains; its abundance is not meaningful. The rearrangement links TRBV10-3 to TRBJ2-2; possibly TRBD1 or TRBD2 for D (5 bases each). Germline V gene data show CDR1 as ENHRY and CDR2 as SYGVKD. The CDR3 runs to 14 residues. V was clipped by 4 bases and J by 6 bases, with 12 bases between them. CDR3 amino acids: CAISVDGGPGELFF. For the CDR3, the DNA is TGTGCCATCAGTGTCGATGGGGGACCCGGGGAGCTGTTTTTT.

This clonotype was counted at least ten times. Since it is a stray read in a library aimed at alpha chains, this beta chain has a size that is not meaningful. The chain uses TRBV2 and TRBJ2-5; D remains ambiguous. The V and J ends lost 7 bases and 2 bases respectively, with 11 bases between them. Germline V lookup: CDR1 SNHLY, CDR2 FYNNEI. The CDR3 has 13 residues. The CDR3 spells CASNLGLQETQYF. CDR3 in DNA: TGTGCCAGCAATTTGGGGTTACAAGAGACCCAGTACTTC.

This clonotype was observed many times. A library prepared for alpha chains yielded this beta chain as an off-target read; its size is of little meaning. V is TRBV18 and J is TRBJ2-7; D unresolved. CDR3 length: 12 residues. V was clipped by 2 bases and J by 6 bases, with 8 bases between them. Germline V gene lookup returns CDR1 KGHSH and CDR2 LQKENI. CDR3 residues: CASSPASREQYF. CDR3 nucleotide sequence: TGTGCCAGCTCACCAGCCTCTCGCGAGCAGTACTTC.

This clonotype occurred many times. The library was prepared for alpha chains; this beta chain is a stray read, so its frequency means little. The chain uses TRBV5-1 and TRBJ2-7; TRBD1 might be the D (5 bases). The CDR3 has 13 residues. Trimming took 1 base from V and 3 from J, leaving 8 bases between them. CDR1 and CDR2 from the germline V gene are SGHRS and YFSETQ. The CDR3 reads CASSLLTGYEQYF. The CDR3 DNA follows: TGCGCCAGCAGCTTGTTAACAGGCTACGAGCAGTACTTC.

This clonotype showed up many times. This beta chain is off target for a library built for alpha chains, so its abundance means little. The V gene is TRBV7-2, the J gene TRBJ2-5, with D possibly being TRBD1 or TRBD2 (6 bases each). Trimming took 1 base from V and 2 from J, leaving 8 bases between them. The CDR3 is 14 residues long. Germline CDR1 reads SGHTA; CDR2 reads FQGNSA. In nucleotides, the CDR3 is TGTGCCAGCAGCTTAGTAGGGGGGCAAGAGACCCAGTACTTC. Residues: CASSLVGGQETQYF.

This clonotype was seen ten or more times. A library prepared for alpha chains yielded this beta chain as an off-target read; its size is of little meaning. V gene TRBV10-3 combines with J gene TRBJ2-7; 8 nucleotides agree with TRBD1. Germline values: CDR1 ENHRY, CDR2 SYGVKD. The CDR3 consists of 13 residues. J lost 2 bases, V lost 7 bases, and 4 bases had no gene match. The CDR3 protein is CAIKQTGAYEQYF. In DNA, the CDR3 is TGTGCCATCAAGCAGACAGGGGCCTACGAGCAGTACTTC.

The sample holds many counts of this clonotype. This beta chain appears as a stray read in a library generated for alpha chains; its size is not informative. The CDR3 region has the DNA TGTGCCAGCAGCCAAATAGCGGGAGGGAGACAAGAGACCCAGTACTTC. It translates to CASSQIAGGRQETQYF. The chain couples TRBV7-8 to TRBJ2-5; 11 nucleotides line up with TRBD2. The CDR3 has 16 residues. The germline gives CDR1 SGHVS, CDR2 FQNEAQ. J was trimmed by 2 bases and V by 5 bases; bases with no gene match: 7.

This clonotype appeared a few times. This beta chain slipped into a library made for alpha chains as a stray read, so its size is not meaningful. The rearrangement links TRBV7-9 to TRBJ2-1; 9 nucleotides align to TRBD1. CDR1 and CDR2 from the germline V gene are SEHNR and FQNEAQ (reference sequence). The CDR3 extends over 19 amino acids. V lost 3 bases, J lost 6 bases, and 18 bases stayed unmatched. As DNA, the CDR3 is TGTGCCAGCAGCTTCCTACGAACCCAGGGGGGGACAGGGACCAATGAGCAGTTCTTC. This encodes CASSFLRTQGGTGTNEQFF.

In this sample, this clonotype turned up many times. A library prepared for alpha chains yielded this beta chain as an off-target read; its size is of little meaning. The chain links TRBV11-2 to TRBJ2-7; tentative D call: TRBD1 (5 bases). The CDR3 covers 14 residues. Germline V CDR1 and CDR2: SGHAT, FQNNGV. The V end was cut by 5 bases, the J end by 0 bases, with 11 bases between. CDR3 protein: CASSPGHTSYEQYF. In nucleotides, the CDR3 is TGTGCCAGCAGCCCAGGGCACACCTCCTACGAGCAGTACTTC.

This clonotype occurred many times. Being off target in a library aimed at alpha chains, this beta chain has a size of little meaning. The chain links TRBV20-1 to TRBJ2-3, with 11 bases fitting TRBD1. The CDR3 is 15 residues long. Looked up from germline, CDR1 is DFQATT and CDR2 is SNEGSKA (reference sequence). Germline trimming cut 6 bases from V and 1 base from J; bases unmatched to any gene: 6. CDR3 bases: TGCAGTGCGGTGGACAGGGGGCGTCGCACAGATACGCAGTATTTT. It yields the protein CSAVDRGRRTDTQYF.

This clonotype showed up many times. Being off target in a library aimed at alpha chains, this beta chain has a size of little meaning. The chain couples TRBV20-1 to TRBJ2-2; D is possibly TRBD2 (6 bases). This CDR3 contains 15 residues. Germline loops: CDR1 DFQATT, CDR2 SNEGSKA (reference sequence). Trimming removed 6 bases at V and 3 bases at J, with 17 bases between. This CDR3 reads CSAKDAGRHTGELFF. The CDR3 region has the DNA TGCAGTGCCAAAGACGCCGGGAGACACACCGGGGAGCTGTTTTTT.

This clonotype appeared many times. The size of this beta chain means little, since it is a stray read in a library made for alpha chains. This chain connects TRBV7-9 to TRBJ1-2, with 9 bases matching TRBD1. V lost 1 base and J lost 2; bases outside the gene matches: 5. Germline lookup yields CDR1 SEHNR and CDR2 FQNEAQ (reference sequence). The CDR3 is 16 amino acids. The CDR3, as DNA: TGTGCCAGCAGCTTAGGGAGCACAGGGGGCAACTATGGCTACACCTTC. Translation: CASSLGSTGGNYGYTF.

Judged by abundance, this clonotype is large. A library prepared for alpha chains yielded this beta chain as an off-target read; its size is of little meaning. V usage is TRBV9 and J usage is TRBJ1-5; D remains ambiguous. Germline V gene data show CDR1 as SGDLS and CDR2 as YYNGEE. The CDR3 has 16 amino acids. V was shortened by 0 bases and J by 3 bases, with 13 bases between the two germline ends. In nucleotides, the CDR3 is TGTGCCAGCAGCGTAGGTGGCAGTGGGGACAATCAGCCCCAGCATTTT. It encodes CASSVGGSGDNQPQHF.

About this clonotype itself: This beta chain is a stray read from a library made for alpha chains; its abundance is not meaningful. J is TRBJ2-1 and V is TRBV7-8; D ambiguous. Germline V CDR1 and CDR2: SGHVS, FQNEAQ. Trimming stripped 7 bases from V and 4 bases from J, with 20 bases between. This CDR3 contains 16 residues. CDR3 nucleotides: TGTGCCAGCACTCCAAGGAGTCAGGCACTATACAATGAGCAGTTCTTC. Translated: CASTPRSQALYNEQFF.

This clonotype occurred many times. This beta chain is a stray sequence in a library constructed for alpha chains; its clone size is not meaningful. This chain joins TRBV5-1 and TRBJ1-2; 10 bases are shared with TRBD1. The CDR3 is made up of 14 amino acids. CDR1 and CDR2 from the germline V gene are SGHRS and YFSETQ. V dropped 3 bases and J dropped 6; count of bases not matched to a gene: 5. CDR3 loop: CASSSIGTGDGYTF. The CDR3 DNA sequence: TGCGCCAGCAGCTCTATCGGGACAGGGGATGGCTACACCTTC.

This clonotype has ten or more counts. This beta chain represents an off-target read in a library built for alpha chains; its size is of limited meaning. The chain recombines TRBV7-9 with TRBJ2-2; TRBD2 aligns across 13 bases. Germline CDR1 SEHNR, CDR2 FQNEAQ (reference sequence). The CDR3 contains 19 residues. The V and J ends lost 1 base and 4 bases, in that order; junction bases with no gene match: 9. The DNA for the CDR3 is TGTGCCAGCAGCTTAGGAATCGGACTAGCGGGAGCGACCACCGGGGAGCTGTTTTTT. Translated: CASSLGIGLAGATTGELFF.

There are many counts of this clonotype. This beta chain represents an off-target read in a library built for alpha chains; its size is of limited meaning. The V call is TRBV20-1, the J call TRBJ2-7; D might be TRBD1 or TRBD2, each matching 5 bases. CDR3 length equals 13 residues. Trimming stripped 3 bases from V and 0 bases from J, with 9 bases between. The germline V gene encodes CDR1 DFQATT and CDR2 SNEGSKA (reference sequence). CDR3 DNA sequence: TGCAGTGCTAGCGGGGCTCTCTCCTACGAGCAGTACTTC. Residues: CSASGALSYEQYF.